These 30 T cell receptor beta chains were all obtained from the same sample, sequenced in a study of T-cell reconstitution after alpha-beta-depleted transplantation in children. TCRbeta library preparation incorporated unique molecular identifiers. One entry per CDR3 protein results from TCRdb running MiXCR on the PCR reads. The sample has around 94,000 distinct CDR3 sequences, 7% to 8% seen once. Material: PBMCs, obtained before TCRalphabeta/CD19-depleted stem cell transplant. The receptors were gathered from a boy younger than 10 with acute lymphoblastic leukemia, due to receive a stem cell transplant.

This clonotype has a count of ten or more. The V and J genes are TRBV6-1 and TRBJ1-5; 12 bases map to TRBD1. This CDR3 has 14 residues. Trimming cost V 4 bases and J 7 bases; bases outside gene matches: 2. CDR1 and CDR2 (germline): MNHNS, SASEGT. The CDR3 nucleotides are TGTGCCAGCAGTGGGGGACAGGGGGCACAGCCCCAGCATTTT. This sequence encodes CASSGGQGAQPQHF.

This clonotype was detected ten times or more. The chain links TRBV2 to TRBJ2-5; D may be TRBD2 (6 bases). CDR1 is SNHLY, CDR2 FYNNEI, per germline. Trimming left V 0 bases short and J 2 bases short, with 7 bases between. The CDR3 runs to 14 residues. CDR3 residues: CASSEARDQETQYF. The CDR3 DNA is TGTGCCAGCAGTGAAGCGCGGGATCAAGAGACCCAGTACTTC.

As concerns this clonotype: Sequence at one end of the junction differs from germline and may be a read error. The V gene is TRBV4-2, the J gene TRBJ1-1; D unclear. The CDR3 sequence is 16 residues long. Germline V gene sequence: CDR1 LGHNA, CDR2 YNFKEQ. The CDR3 loop reads CAISPRNLGMNTEAFF. DNA for the CDR3: TGTGCCATCAGCCCCCGTAACTTAGGAATGAACACTGAAGCTTTCTTT.

There are a few counts of this clonotype. The chain has TRBV6-5 and TRBJ2-1; D unresolved. The CDR3 is made up of 17 amino acids. The V and J ends lost 0 bases and 0 bases respectively, with 12 bases between them. Germline CDR1 reads MNHEY; CDR2 reads SVGAGI. Here the CDR3 reads CASSYSKGNSSYNEQFF. As DNA, the CDR3 is TGTGCCAGCAGTTACTCGAAAGGGAACAGCTCCTACAATGAGCAGTTCTTC.

The V gene is TRBV25-1, the J gene TRBJ2-3, with a tentative D call TRBD1 (6 bases). Trimming cost V 8 bases and J 2 bases, with 11 bases left between them. Germline lookup yields CDR1 MGHDK and CDR2 SYGVNS. The CDR3 extends over 13 amino acids. The CDR3 spells CASETGFTDTQYF. The CDR3, as DNA: TGTGCCAGCGAGACAGGCTTCACAGATACGCAGTATTTT.

There are many counts of this clonotype. The chain has TRBV3-1 and TRBJ1-1; D unclear. Deletions cut 3 bases from V and 0 bases from J, with 11 bases between. The CDR3 totals 15 residues. Germline CDR1 reads LGHDT; CDR2 reads YNNKEL (reference sequence). CDR3 residues: CASSHPGRMNTEAFF. CDR3 DNA: TGTGCCAGCAGCCACCCGGGCCGGATGAACACTGAAGCTTTCTTT.

This clonotype has ten or more counts. The V and J genes are TRBV7-9 and TRBJ1-5; 7 nucleotides match TRBD1. Germline CDR1 is SEHNR and CDR2 is FQNEAQ (reference sequence). Trimming at V came to 5 bases and at J to 9 bases, leaving 13 bases not matched to a gene. The CDR3 runs 15 residues. For the CDR3, the DNA is TGTGCCAGCAGCCTGGGAAACAGGGGCGGATGGCCCCAGCATTTT. Its translation is CASSLGNRGGWPQHF.

The chain has TRBV6-2 or TRBV6-3 and TRBJ2-1; 7 nucleotides line up with TRBD2. The CDR3 runs to 13 residues. Germline lookup yields CDR1 MNHEY and CDR2 SVGEGT. V dropped 7 bases and J dropped 7; count of bases not matched to a gene: 7. CDR3 DNA sequence: TGTGCCAGCAATCCGGACGGGGGGAATGAGCAGTTCTTC. Residues: CASNPDGGNEQFF.

This clonotype was picked up a small number of times. One end of the junction varies from germline; a read error may be responsible. The chain recombines TRBV20-1 with TRBJ2-1, with TRBD1 matching 10 bases. Germline values: CDR1 DFQATT, CDR2 SNEGSKA (reference sequence). CDR3 length: 14 residues. The CDR3 spells CSARTGGSVGERIF. The CDR3 region has the DNA TGCAGTGCCAGGACAGGGGGTAGTGTTGGGGAGCGGATCTTC.

This chain links TRBV5-1 with TRBJ1-1; 7 nucleotides line up with TRBD1. V lost 3 bases, J lost 3 bases, and 2 bases stayed unmatched. This CDR3 region has 13 residues. Germline values: CDR1 SGHRS, CDR2 YFSETQ. CDR3 in amino acids: CASSSDRDTEAFF. CDR3 sequence (DNA): TGCGCCAGCAGCTCCGACAGGGACACTGAAGCTTTCTTT. Based on the CDR3 plus reference TRBV5-1 and TRBJ1-1, the full variable domain is KAGVTQTPRYLIKTRGQQVTLSCSPISGHRSVSWYQQTPGQGLQFLFEYFSETQRNKGNFPGRFSGRQFSNSRSEMNVSTLELGDSALYLCASSSDRDTEAFFGQGTRLTVV.

In its sample, this clonotype was seen a few times. V and J are TRBV7-2 and TRBJ2-5; 11 bases are a match to TRBD2. The trim removed 3 bases at V and 3 bases at J, leaving 3 bases unmatched. Per the germline V gene, CDR1 is SGHTA and CDR2 is FQGNSA. The CDR3 length is 15 residues. CDR3 bases: TGTGCCAGCAGCTTTCTAGCGGGGGGAGAAGAGACCCAGTACTTC. This translates into CASSFLAGGEETQYF.

In its sample, this clonotype was seen a few times. This sequence joins TRBV7-9 and TRBJ2-3, with D tentatively TRBD1 (5 bases). The CDR3 runs 14 residues. CDR1 is SEHNR and CDR2 is FQNEAQ in the germline V gene (reference sequence). V was pared by 0 bases and J by 6 bases, with 10 bases between. In nucleotides, the CDR3 is TGTGCCAGCAGCTTAGCGTTGGGGCGGGATACGCAGTATTTT. This sequence encodes CASSLALGRDTQYF.

This clonotype has only a few counts. The chain carries TRBV19 and TRBJ2-1; tentative D call: TRBD1 (6 bases). This CDR3 has 15 amino acids. Trimming stripped 6 bases from V and 0 bases from J, with 12 bases between. In germline, CDR1 is LNHDA, CDR2 SQIVND (reference sequence). Here the CDR3 reads CASRLDRSSYNEQFF. As DNA, the CDR3 is TGTGCCAGTAGGTTAGACAGGAGCTCCTACAATGAGCAGTTCTTC.

The V gene is TRBV19, the J gene TRBJ2-1; possibly TRBD2 for D (5 bases). The CDR3 length is 16 residues. The germline V gene encodes CDR1 LNHDA and CDR2 SQIVND (reference sequence). With 1 base removed from V and 0 bases from J, the gap between germline ends came to 10 bases. CDR3 nucleotide sequence: TGTGCCAGTAGTATAGGGTACGCGGGCTCCTACAATGAGCAGTTCTTC. Translating gives CASSIGYAGSYNEQFF. Full variable domain (outside the CDR3, taken from reference TRBV19 and TRBJ2-1): DGGITQSPKYLFRKEGQNVTLSCEQNLNHDAMYWYRQDPGQGLRLIYYSQIVNDFQKGDIAEGYSVSREKKESFPLTVTSAQKNPTAFYLCASSIGYAGSYNEQFFGPGTRLTVL.

This chain connects TRBV6-1 to TRBJ2-5; perhaps D is TRBD1 or TRBD2 (6 bases each). V was pared by 9 bases and J by 3 bases, with 17 bases between. The CDR3 totals 14 residues. The germline V gene has CDR1 MNHNS and CDR2 SASEGT. CDR3 loop: CASRGRGGEETQYF. For the CDR3, the DNA is TGTGCCAGTCGGGGGCGGGGCGGAGAAGAGACCCAGTACTTC.

There are a few counts of this clonotype. The chain employs TRBV6-2 or TRBV6-3 and TRBJ1-6; no reliable D call. Trimming pared 10 bases from V and 5 bases from J, leaving 12 bases between. The germline V gene encodes CDR1 MNHEY and CDR2 SVGEGT. This CDR3 comprises 13 residues. The DNA for the CDR3 is TGTGCCACCTACTCCGGGAATAATTCACCCCTCCACTTT. Residues: CATYSGNNSPLHF.

This clonotype turned up a few times. The chain is built from TRBV7-2 and TRBJ2-7, with D perhaps matching TRBD2 (6 bases). The CDR3 is made up of 15 amino acids. The germline V gene encodes CDR1 SGHTA and CDR2 FQGNSA. V was cut by 3 bases and J by 1 base, with 13 bases left in between. CDR3 protein: CASSFPGTGSYEQYF. The CDR3 nucleotides read TGTGCCAGCAGCTTTCCCGGGACTGGGTCCTACGAGCAGTACTTC.

This clonotype was seen ten or more times. V is TRBV7-9 and J is TRBJ2-6; unclear D gene. CDR1 and CDR2 (germline): SEHNR, FQNEAQ (reference sequence). This CDR3 spans 15 amino acids. V dropped 7 bases and J dropped 0 bases, with 10 bases sitting between them. The CDR3 DNA reads as TGTGCCAGCAAGGGAAACCCCTCTGGGGCCAACGTCCTGACTTTC. The encoded protein is CASKGNPSGANVLTF.

This clonotype was found a few times. The rearrangement joins TRBV7-9 to TRBJ2-7; D is unclear. V was cut by 4 bases and J by 4 bases, with 14 bases left in between. The CDR3 is 14 amino acids. CDR1 and CDR2 (germline): SEHNR, FQNEAQ (reference sequence). The CDR3, as DNA: TGTGCCAGCAGCTCCAGGACGAGTAGATACGAGCAGTACTTC. The encoded protein is CASSSRTSRYEQYF.

This clonotype has a count of ten or more. The V call is TRBV12-3 or TRBV12-4, the J call TRBJ1-6; D may be TRBD1 (6 bases). V lost 5 bases and J lost 5, with 10 bases in between. CDR3 size: 14 residues. CDR3 nucleotides: TGTGCCAGCAGTGGGTGGACAGATAATTCACCCCTCCACTTT. Translated, it gives CASSGWTDNSPLHF.

The rearrangement links TRBV7-8 to TRBJ2-2; D gene uncertain. Germline V gives CDR1 SGHVS, CDR2 FQNEAQ. Trimming shortened V by 5 bases and J by 1 base, and 8 bases separated the two germline ends. The CDR3 runs to 14 residues. The CDR3 loop is CASSLSRNTGELFF. DNA for the CDR3: TGTGCCAGCAGCCTTAGTAGGAACACCGGGGAGCTGTTTTTT.

This clonotype was seen many times. The gene calls are TRBV18 and TRBJ1-4; a weak D match, TRBD1 (6 bases). V was pared by 8 bases and J by 4 bases, with 11 bases between. This CDR3 contains 13 residues. Per the germline V gene, CDR1 is KGHSH and CDR2 is LQKENI. The CDR3 bases are TGTGCCAGCACGGACAGCCTTAATGAAAAACTGTTTTTT. It encodes CASTDSLNEKLFF. Full variable domain (rest looked up from reference TRBV18 and TRBJ1-4): NAGVMQNPRHLVRRRGQEARLRCSPMKGHSHVYWYRQLPEEGLKFMVYLQKENIIDESGMPKERFSAEFPKEGPSILRIQQVVRGDSAAYFCASTDSLNEKLFFGSGTQLSVL.

This clonotype appeared many times. The J gene is TRBJ2-2, the V gene TRBV12-3 or TRBV12-4, with a tentative D call TRBD2 (7 bases). V lost 6 bases to trimming and J lost 5 bases, with 13 bases between them. The CDR3 extends over 14 amino acids. The CDR3 is CASSRGAGTGELFF. CDR3 DNA sequence: TGTGCCAGCAGCCGGGGGGCGGGGACCGGGGAGCTGTTTTTT.

The chain combines TRBV5-1 with TRBJ2-2, with 8 bases matching TRBD1. V trimming: 2 bases; J trimming: 6 bases; junction bases outside the gene matches: 6. The germline V gene encodes CDR1 SGHRS and CDR2 YFSETQ. This CDR3 is built from 15 residues. The CDR3 DNA sequence: TGCGCCAGCAGCTTCATATCAGGGGGCCCCGGGGAGCTGTTTTTT. Translating it yields CASSFISGGPGELFF.

In this sample, this clonotype turned up many times. The rearrangement uses TRBV27 and TRBJ1-1; D is ambiguous. Trimming pared 5 bases from V and 10 bases from J, leaving 14 bases between. Germline CDR1 MNHEY, CDR2 SMNVEV (reference sequence). The CDR3 is 12 amino acids. For the CDR3, the DNA is TGTGCCAGCAGTAATCGACTCGACCGAGCTTTCTTT. This encodes CASSNRLDRAFF.

Only a few counts were recorded for this clonotype. The J gene is TRBJ2-3, the V gene TRBV5-1; D may be TRBD2 (6 bases). The CDR3 length is 13 residues. Germline CDR1 is SGHRS and CDR2 is YFSETQ. With 6 bases removed from V and 2 bases from J, the gap between germline ends came to 10 bases. DNA of the CDR3: TGCGCCAGCAATGGCGGGGTCACAGATACGCAGTATTTT. Its translation is CASNGGVTDTQYF.

This clonotype has a handful of counts. The J gene is TRBJ2-1, the V gene TRBV6-5; TRBD2 aligns across 12 bases. V lost 1 base and J lost 9; bases outside the gene matches: 10. The CDR3 extends over 17 amino acids. Germline lookup yields CDR1 MNHEY and CDR2 SVGAGI. CDR3 nucleotide sequence: TGTGCCAGCAGTTACTTCCGACTAGCGGGGGCGGGGATTGAGCAGTTCTTC. It encodes CASSYFRLAGAGIEQFF.

The rearrangement joins TRBV27 to TRBJ2-2; tentatively, D is TRBD1 (5 bases). From germline, CDR1 is MNHEY and CDR2 SMNVEV (reference sequence). V lost 8 bases and J 4 bases, leaving 17 bases between the germline ends. This CDR3 is 15 amino acids long. The CDR3 loop reads CASCLRNRPTGELFF. The CDR3 nucleotides read TGTGCCAGCTGTCTCCGGAACAGGCCCACCGGGGAGCTGTTTTTT.

This clonotype occurred many times. V gene TRBV5-1 combines with J gene TRBJ2-3, with TRBD2 as a possible D gene (6 bases). Germline V gene lookup returns CDR1 SGHRS and CDR2 YFSETQ. Trimming took 4 bases from V and 2 from J, leaving 17 bases between them. The CDR3 is made up of 16 amino acids. The CDR3 nucleotides read TGCGCCAGCAGCCTCGGTAAACTAGCCATCACAGATACGCAGTATTTT. Its protein is CASSLGKLAITDTQYF.

In its sample, this clonotype was seen a few times. The CDR3 bases are TGTGCCAGCAGCCCCCGGGACAGGGACACAGATACGCAGTATTTT. Translating it yields CASSPRDRDTDTQYF. The chain combines TRBV7-2 with TRBJ2-3, with TRBD1 matching 9 bases. The trim removed 5 bases at V and 2 bases at J, leaving 5 bases unmatched. This CDR3 has 15 amino acids. Germline values: CDR1 SGHTA, CDR2 FQGNSA.